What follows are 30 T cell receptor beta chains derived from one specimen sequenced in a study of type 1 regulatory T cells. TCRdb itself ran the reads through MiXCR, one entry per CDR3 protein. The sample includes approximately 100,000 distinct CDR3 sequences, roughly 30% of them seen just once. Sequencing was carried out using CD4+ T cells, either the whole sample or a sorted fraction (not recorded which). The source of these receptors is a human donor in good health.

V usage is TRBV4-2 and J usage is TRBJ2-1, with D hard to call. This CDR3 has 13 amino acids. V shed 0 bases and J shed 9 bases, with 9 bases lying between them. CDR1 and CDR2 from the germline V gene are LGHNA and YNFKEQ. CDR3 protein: CASSQDSLGEQFF. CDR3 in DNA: TGTGCCAGCAGCCAAGATAGTCTTGGTGAGCAGTTCTTC.

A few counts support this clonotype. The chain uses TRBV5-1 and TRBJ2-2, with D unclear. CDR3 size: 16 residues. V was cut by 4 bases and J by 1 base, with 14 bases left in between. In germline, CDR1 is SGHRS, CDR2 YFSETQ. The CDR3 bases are TGCGCCAGCAGCCTCGGGCTTCCCGGGAACACCGGGGAGCTGTTTTTT. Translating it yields CASSLGLPGNTGELFF.

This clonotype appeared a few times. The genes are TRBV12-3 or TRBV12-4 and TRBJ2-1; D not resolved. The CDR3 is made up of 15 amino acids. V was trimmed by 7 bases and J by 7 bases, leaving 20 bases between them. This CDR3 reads CASIPPLDAQNEQFF. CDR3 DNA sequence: TGTGCCAGCATCCCACCCCTGGACGCCCAAAATGAGCAGTTCTTC.

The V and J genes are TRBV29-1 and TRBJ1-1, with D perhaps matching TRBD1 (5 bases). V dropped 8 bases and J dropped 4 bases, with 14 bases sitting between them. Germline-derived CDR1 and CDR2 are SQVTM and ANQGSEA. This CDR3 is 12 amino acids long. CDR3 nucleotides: TGCAGCTCGGGGGGGAGTGGCACTGAAGCTTTCTTT. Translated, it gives CSSGGSGTEAFF.

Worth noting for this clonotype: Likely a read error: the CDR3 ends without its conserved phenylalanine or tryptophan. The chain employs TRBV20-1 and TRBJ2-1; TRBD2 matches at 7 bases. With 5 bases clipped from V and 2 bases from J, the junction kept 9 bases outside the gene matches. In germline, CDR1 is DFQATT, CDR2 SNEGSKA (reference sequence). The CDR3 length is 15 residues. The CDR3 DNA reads TGCAGTGCTCCACGGGGCGGGACTACCTACAATGAGCAGTTCATC. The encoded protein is CSAPRGGTTYNEQFI.

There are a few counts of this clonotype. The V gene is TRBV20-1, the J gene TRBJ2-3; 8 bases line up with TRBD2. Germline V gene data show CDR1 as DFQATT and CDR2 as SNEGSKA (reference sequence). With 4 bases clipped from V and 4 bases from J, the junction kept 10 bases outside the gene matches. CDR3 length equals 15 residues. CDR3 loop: CSATIGRAGADTQYF. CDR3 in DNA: TGCAGTGCTACGATCGGGAGGGCGGGTGCAGATACGCAGTATTTT.

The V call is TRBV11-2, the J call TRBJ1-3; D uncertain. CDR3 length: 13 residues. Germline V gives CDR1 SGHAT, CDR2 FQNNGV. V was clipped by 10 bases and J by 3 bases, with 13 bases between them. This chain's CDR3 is CAIVREIGNTIYF. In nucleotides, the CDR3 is TGTGCCATCGTAAGGGAGATTGGAAACACCATATATTTT.

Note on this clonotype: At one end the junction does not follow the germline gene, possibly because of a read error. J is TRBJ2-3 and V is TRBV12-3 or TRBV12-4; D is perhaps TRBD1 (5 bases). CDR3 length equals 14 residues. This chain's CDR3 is CASRLGHGEDTQYF. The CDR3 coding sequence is TGTGCCAGCAGGTTAGGACACGGAGAGGATACGCAGTATTTT.

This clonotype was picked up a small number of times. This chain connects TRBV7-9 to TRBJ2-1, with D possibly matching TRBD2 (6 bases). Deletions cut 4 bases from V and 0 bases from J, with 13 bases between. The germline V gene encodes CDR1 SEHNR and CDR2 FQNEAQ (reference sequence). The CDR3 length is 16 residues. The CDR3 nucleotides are TGTGCCAGCAGCTCCGGGACTCCAAGCTCCTACAATGAGCAGTTCTTC. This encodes CASSSGTPSSYNEQFF.

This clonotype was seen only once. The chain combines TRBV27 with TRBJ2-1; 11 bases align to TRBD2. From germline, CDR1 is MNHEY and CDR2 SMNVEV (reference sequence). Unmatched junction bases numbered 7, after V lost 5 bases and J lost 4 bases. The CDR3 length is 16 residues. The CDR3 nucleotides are TGTGCCAGCAGTCCGGGACTAGCGGTCAGATACAATGAGCAGTTCTTC. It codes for CASSPGLAVRYNEQFF.

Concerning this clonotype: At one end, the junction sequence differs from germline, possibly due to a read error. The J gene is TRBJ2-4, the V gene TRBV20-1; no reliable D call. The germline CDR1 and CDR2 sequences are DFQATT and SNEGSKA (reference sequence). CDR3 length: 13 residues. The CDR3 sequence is CSARAEVKNIRYF. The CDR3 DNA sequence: TGCAGTGCTAGAGCTGAGGTCAAAAACATTCGGTACTTC.

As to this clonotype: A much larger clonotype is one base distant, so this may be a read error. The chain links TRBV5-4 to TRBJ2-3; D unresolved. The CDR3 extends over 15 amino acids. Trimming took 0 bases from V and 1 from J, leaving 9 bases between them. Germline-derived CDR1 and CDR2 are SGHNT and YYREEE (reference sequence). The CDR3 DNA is TGTGCCAGCAGCTTGGGCGGCACTGGCACAGATACGCAGTATTTT. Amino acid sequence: CASSLGGTGTDTQYF.

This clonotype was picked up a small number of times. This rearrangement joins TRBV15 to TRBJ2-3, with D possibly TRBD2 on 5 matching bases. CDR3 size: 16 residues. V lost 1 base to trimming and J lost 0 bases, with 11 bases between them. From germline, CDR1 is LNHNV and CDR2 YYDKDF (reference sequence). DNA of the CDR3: TGTGCCACCAGCAGAGTCGTCGGCGGGAGCACAGATACGCAGTATTTT. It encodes CATSRVVGGSTDTQYF.

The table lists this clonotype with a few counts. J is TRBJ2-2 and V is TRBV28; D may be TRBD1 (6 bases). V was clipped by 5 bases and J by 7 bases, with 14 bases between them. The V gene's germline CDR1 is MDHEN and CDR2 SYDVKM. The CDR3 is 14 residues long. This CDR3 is CASSLYRASGELFF. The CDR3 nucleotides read TGTGCCAGCAGTCTTTACAGGGCAAGCGGGGAGCTGTTTTTT.

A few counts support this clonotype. The CDR3 spells CASSQDGTSGTQFF. CDR3 bases: TGTGCCAGCAGCCAAGACGGGACTAGCGGGACGCAGTTCTTC. The V gene is TRBV3-1, the J gene TRBJ2-1; 13 nucleotides align to TRBD2. Looked up from germline, CDR1 is LGHDT and CDR2 is YNNKEL (reference sequence). CDR3 length: 14 amino acids. Trimming took 0 bases from V and 12 from J; bases not matched to a gene: 2.

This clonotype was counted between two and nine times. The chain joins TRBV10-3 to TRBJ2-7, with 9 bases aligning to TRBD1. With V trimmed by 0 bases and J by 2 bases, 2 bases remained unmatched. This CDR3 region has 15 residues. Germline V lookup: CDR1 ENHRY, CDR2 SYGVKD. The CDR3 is CAISESTGGPYEQYF. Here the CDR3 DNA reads TGTGCCATCAGTGAGTCTACAGGGGGCCCCTACGAGCAGTACTTC.

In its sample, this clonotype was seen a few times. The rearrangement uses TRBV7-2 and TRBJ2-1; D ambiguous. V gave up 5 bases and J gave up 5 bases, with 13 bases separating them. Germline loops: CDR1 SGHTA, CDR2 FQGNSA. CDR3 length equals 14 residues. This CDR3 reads CASSPVYTNNEQFF. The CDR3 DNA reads TGTGCCAGCAGCCCCGTGTATACGAACAATGAGCAGTTCTTC.

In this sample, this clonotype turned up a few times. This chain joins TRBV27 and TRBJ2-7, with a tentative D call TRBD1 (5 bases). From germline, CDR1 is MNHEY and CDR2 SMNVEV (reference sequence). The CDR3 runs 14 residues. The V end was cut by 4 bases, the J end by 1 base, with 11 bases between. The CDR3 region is CASSSRVESYEQYF. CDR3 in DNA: TGTGCCAGCAGTTCCAGGGTGGAATCCTACGAGCAGTACTTC.

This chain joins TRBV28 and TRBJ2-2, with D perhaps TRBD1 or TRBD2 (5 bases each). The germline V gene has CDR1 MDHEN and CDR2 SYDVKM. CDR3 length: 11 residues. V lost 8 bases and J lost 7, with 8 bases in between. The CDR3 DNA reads TGTGCCAGCGGGGGTGGCGGGGAGCTGTTTTTT. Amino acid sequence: CASGGGGELFF.

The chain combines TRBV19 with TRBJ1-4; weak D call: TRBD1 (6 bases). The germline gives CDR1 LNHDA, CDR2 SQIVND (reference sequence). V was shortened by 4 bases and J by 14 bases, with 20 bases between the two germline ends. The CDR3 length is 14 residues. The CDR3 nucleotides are TGTGCCAGTAGTAACCCCCTTACAGGGTCCGGGCTGTTTTTT. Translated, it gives CASSNPLTGSGLFF.

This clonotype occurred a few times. The CDR3 DNA reads TGCAGCGTTGTCACAGGCTTCTTGGAGACCCAGTACTTC. It encodes CSVVTGFLETQYF. The V gene is TRBV29-1, the J gene TRBJ2-5; tentatively, D is TRBD1 (5 bases). This CDR3 region has 13 residues. Germline lookup yields CDR1 SQVTM and CDR2 ANQGSEA. V was trimmed by 4 bases and J by 5 bases, leaving 14 bases between them.

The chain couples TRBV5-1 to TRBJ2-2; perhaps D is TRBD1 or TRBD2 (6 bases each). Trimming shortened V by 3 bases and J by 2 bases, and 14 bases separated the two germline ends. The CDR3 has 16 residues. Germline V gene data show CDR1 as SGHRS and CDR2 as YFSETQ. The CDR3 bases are TGCGCCAGCAGCTCGCCCCGGGGGCGTAACACCGGGGAGCTGTTTTTT. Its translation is CASSSPRGRNTGELFF.

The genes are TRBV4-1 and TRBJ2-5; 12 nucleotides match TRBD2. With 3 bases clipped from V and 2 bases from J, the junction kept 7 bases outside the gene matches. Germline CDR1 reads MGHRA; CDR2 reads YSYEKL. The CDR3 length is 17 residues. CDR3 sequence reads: CASSQGGLAGIQETQYF. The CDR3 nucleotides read TGCGCCAGCAGCCAGGGCGGACTAGCGGGAATACAAGAGACCCAGTACTTC.

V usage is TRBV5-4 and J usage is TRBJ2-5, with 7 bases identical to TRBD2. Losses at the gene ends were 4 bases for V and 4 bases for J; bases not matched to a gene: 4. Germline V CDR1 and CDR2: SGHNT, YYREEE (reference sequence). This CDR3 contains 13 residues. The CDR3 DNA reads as TGTGCCAGCAGCACTCAGCGGGGAGAGACCCAGTACTTC. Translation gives CASSTQRGETQYF.

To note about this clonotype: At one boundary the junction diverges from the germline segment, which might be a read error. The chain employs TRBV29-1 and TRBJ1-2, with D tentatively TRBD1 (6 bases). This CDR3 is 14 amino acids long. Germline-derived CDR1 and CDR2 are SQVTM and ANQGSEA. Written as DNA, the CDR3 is TGCAGCGTTGAGGCTCTCCGGGACACACAGGGCTACGCCTTC. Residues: CSVEALRDTQGYAF.

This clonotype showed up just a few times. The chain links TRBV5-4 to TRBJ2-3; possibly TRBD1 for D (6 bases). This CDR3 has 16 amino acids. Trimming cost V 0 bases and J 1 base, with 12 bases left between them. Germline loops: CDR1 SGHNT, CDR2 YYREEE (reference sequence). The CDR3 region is CASSLGQGTRTDTQYF. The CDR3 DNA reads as TGTGCCAGCAGCTTGGGGCAGGGGACCCGCACAGATACGCAGTATTTT.

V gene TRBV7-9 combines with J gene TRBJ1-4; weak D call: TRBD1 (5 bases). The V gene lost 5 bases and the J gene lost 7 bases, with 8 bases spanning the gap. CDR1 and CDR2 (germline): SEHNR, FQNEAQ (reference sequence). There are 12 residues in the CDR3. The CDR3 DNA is TGTGCCAGCAGCCCTGGGGGTGAAAAACTGTTTTTT. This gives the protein CASSPGGEKLFF.

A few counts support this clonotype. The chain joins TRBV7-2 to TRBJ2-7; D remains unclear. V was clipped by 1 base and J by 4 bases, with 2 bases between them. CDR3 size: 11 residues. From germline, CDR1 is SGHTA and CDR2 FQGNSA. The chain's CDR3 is CASSLEYEQYF. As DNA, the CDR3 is TGTGCCAGCAGCTTAGAGTACGAGCAGTACTTC.

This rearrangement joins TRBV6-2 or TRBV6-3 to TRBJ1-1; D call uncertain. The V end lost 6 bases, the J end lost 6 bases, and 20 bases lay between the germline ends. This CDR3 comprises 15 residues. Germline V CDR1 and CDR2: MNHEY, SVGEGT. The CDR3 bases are TGTGCCAGCAGAATGCGGGTGGACGTACGGTCTGAAGCTTTCTTT. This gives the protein CASRMRVDVRSEAFF.

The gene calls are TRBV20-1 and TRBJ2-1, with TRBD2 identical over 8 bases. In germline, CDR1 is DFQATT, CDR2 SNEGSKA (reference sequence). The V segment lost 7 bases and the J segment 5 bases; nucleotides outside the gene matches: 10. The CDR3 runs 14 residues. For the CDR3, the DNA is TGCAGTGGCACGCGGGAGGCCGTAGACAATGAGCAGTTCTTC. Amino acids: CSGTREAVDNEQFF.